These T cell receptor beta chains were read from a single sample in a study of T cell repertoires in cytomegalovirus infection. TCRdb fed the reads into MiXCR, producing one record per CDR3 protein. Of about 260,000 distinct CDR3 sequences in the sample, around 8.7% were seen once. The sample consisted of PBMCs. Receptors originate from a human donor in good health (CMV status not recorded). Some clones in this sample may be carry-over from other donors' samples. Each CDR3 is given with its conserved first and last residue. A D gene is named only where the DNA matches it firmly. A clone size is listed for some rows: how often the clone was seen (once, few, many), or a class if it is expanded.

J gene | D gene | clone size | V gene | CDR3 DNA | CDR3 protein
TRBJ2-1 | TRBD1 | many | TRBV12-3/TRBV12-4 | TGTGCCAGCAGGGCCGCTCCCGGGACAGGGGACAATGAGCAGTTCTTC | CASRAAPGTGDNEQFF
TRBJ1-1 | . | . | TRBV5-4 | TGTGCCAGCAGCTTGGCGTTGCCGAACACTGAAGCTTTCTTT | CASSLALPNTEAFF
TRBJ2-6 | . | . | TRBV28 | TGTGCCAGCTTCTCCGGGCAGGGAACCGGGGCCAACGTCCTGACTTTC | CASFSGQGTGANVLTF
TRBJ1-1 | . | . | TRBV6-2/TRBV6-3 | TGTGCCAGCAGTTACCCTCAACGGGGGGGCATGAACACTGAAGCTTTCTTT | CASSYPQRGGMNTEAFF
TRBJ2-7 | TRBD1 | many | TRBV7-9 | TGTGCCAGCAGCTCGGGGACAGTTTGGGAGCAGTACTTC | CASSSGTVWEQYF
TRBJ1-2 | . | medium-sized | TRBV7-2 | TGTGCCAGCAGCCGCCCTCGGACAGATTATGGCTACACCTTC | CASSRPRTDYGYTF
TRBJ2-2 | . | few | TRBV7-2 | TGTGCCAGCAGCAAAGACCCATCGAACACCGGGGAGCTGTTTTTT | CASSKDPSNTGELFF
TRBJ1-1 | . | few | TRBV24-1 | TGTGCCACCAGTGACCGCCGAGGGGTTGAAGCTTTCTTT | CATSDRRGVEAFF
TRBJ1-2 | TRBD1 | many | TRBV27 | TGTGCCAGCAGTCGGGGGACAGGGGGTGTATATGGCTACACCTTC | CASSRGTGGVYGYTF
TRBJ2-2 | . | many | TRBV6-2/TRBV6-3 | TGTGCCAGCAGTTACAGAGGATCGGGAATGAGGACCGGGGAGCTGTTTTTT | CASSYRGSGMRTGELFF
TRBJ1-2 | TRBD1 | . | TRBV6-2/TRBV6-3 | TGTGCCAGCAGGCCGGGACAGGGAAGGACCAACTATGGCTACACCTTC | CASRPGQGRTNYGYTF
TRBJ1-2 | . | . | TRBV19 | TGTGCCAGTAGTGGGAGGGGAATTGTTGGCTACACCTTC | CASSGRGIVGYTF
TRBJ2-3 | . | . | TRBV6-4 | TGTGCCAGCAGGGAGCGGCCACTACGCTTACACACAGATACGCAGTATTTT | CASRERPLRLHTDTQYF
TRBJ2-3 | . | . | TRBV29-1 | TGCAGCGCGTCAACCGGACTGCGCACAGATACGCAGTATTTT | CSASTGLRTDTQYF
TRBJ1-4 | . | few | TRBV4-3 | TGCGCCAGCAGCCAAGATTCTGGGGTGGGAGGAGAAAAACTGTTTTTT | CASSQDSGVGGEKLFF
TRBJ2-5 | TRBD2 | few | TRBV4-2 | TGTGCCAGCAGCCCGGGGGGCCAAGAGACCCAGTACTTC | CASSPGGQETQYF
TRBJ1-5 | . | many | TRBV20-1 | TGCAGTGTCCATGAGGGCAGGGGCAATCAGCCCCAGCATTTT | CSVHEGRGNQPQHF
TRBJ1-5 | TRBD1 | few | TRBV30 | TGTGCCTGGAGTTCAAGACTTGACAGGGAGTTTCAGCCCCAGCATTTT | CAWSSRLDREFQPQHF
TRBJ2-1 | . | few | TRBV7-2 | TGTGCCAGCAGCCCCGGACTGTTACCTTCCAATGAGCAGTTCTTC | CASSPGLLPSNEQFF
TRBJ1-3 | TRBD1 | many | TRBV7-2 | TGTGCCAGCAGCGCACCTGGGACAGCGGGAAACACCATATATTTT | CASSAPGTAGNTIYF
TRBJ1-1 | . | . | TRBV6-2/TRBV6-3 | TGTGCCAGCAGCCAGAGACAGGAGTACACTGAAGCTTTCTTT | CASSQRQEYTEAFF
TRBJ2-1 | . | many | TRBV10-3 | TGTGCCATCAGTGAACCGGTGGGCCCCGGTGAGCAGTTCTTC | CAISEPVGPGEQFF
TRBJ1-3 | . | many | TRBV7-6 | TGTGCCAGCAGCCAAAATGGAAACACCATATATTTT | CASSQNGNTIYF
TRBJ2-2 | . | many | TRBV7-3 | TGTGCCAGCAGTTACGACCGGACCGGGGAGCTGTTTTTT | CASSYDRTGELFF